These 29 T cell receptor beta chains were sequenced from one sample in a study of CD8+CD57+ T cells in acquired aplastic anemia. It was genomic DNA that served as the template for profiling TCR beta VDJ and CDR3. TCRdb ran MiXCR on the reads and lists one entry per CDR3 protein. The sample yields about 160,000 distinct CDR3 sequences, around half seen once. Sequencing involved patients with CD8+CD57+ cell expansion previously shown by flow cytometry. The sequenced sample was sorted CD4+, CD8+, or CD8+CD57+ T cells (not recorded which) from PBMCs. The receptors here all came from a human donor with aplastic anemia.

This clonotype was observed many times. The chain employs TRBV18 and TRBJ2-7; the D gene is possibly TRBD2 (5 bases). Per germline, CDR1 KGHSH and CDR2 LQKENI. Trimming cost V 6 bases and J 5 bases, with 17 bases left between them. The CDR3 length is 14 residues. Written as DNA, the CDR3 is TGTGCCAGCTCTCGAGGGTGGGATCCTGACGAGCAGTACTTC. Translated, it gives CASSRGWDPDEQYF.

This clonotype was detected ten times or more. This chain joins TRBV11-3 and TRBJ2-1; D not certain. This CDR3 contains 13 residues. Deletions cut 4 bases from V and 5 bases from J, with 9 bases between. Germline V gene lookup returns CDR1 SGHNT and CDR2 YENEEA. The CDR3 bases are TGTGCCAGCAGCTCGGACCGGCACAATGAGCAGTTCTTC. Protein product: CASSSDRHNEQFF.

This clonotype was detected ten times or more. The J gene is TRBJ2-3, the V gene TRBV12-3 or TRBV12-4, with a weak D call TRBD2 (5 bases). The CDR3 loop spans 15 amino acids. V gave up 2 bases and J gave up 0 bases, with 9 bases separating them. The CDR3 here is CASSLSRTSTDTQYF. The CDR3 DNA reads TGTGCCAGCAGTTTATCCAGGACTAGCACAGATACGCAGTATTTT.

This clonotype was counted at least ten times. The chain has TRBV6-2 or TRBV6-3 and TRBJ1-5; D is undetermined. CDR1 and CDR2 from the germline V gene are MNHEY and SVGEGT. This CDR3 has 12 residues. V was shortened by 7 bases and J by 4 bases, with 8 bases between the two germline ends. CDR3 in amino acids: CASTEPNQPQHF. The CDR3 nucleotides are TGTGCCAGCACGGAACCGAATCAGCCCCAGCATTTT.

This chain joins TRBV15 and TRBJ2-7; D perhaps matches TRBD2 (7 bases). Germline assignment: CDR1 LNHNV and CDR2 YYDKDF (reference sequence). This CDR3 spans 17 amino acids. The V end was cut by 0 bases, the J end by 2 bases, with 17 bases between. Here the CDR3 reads CATSRESGGAQTYEQYF. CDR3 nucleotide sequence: TGTGCCACCAGCAGAGAATCTGGGGGGGCGCAAACCTACGAGCAGTACTTC.

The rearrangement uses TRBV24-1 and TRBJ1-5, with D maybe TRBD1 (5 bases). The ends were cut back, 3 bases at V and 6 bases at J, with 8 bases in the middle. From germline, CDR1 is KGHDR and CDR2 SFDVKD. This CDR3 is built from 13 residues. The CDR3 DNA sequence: TGTGCCACCAGTGATCGCACAGGTCAGCCCCAGCATTTT. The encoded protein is CATSDRTGQPQHF.

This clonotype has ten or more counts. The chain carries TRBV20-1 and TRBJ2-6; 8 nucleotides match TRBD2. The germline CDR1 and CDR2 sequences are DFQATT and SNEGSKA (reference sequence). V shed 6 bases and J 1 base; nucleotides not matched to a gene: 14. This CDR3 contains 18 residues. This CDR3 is CSARGGGTQQSGANVLTF. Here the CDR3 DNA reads TGCAGTGCCCGGGGGGGGGGCACACAACAATCTGGGGCCAACGTCCTGACTTTC.

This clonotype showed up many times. The chain's CDR3 is CASSRSGAQETQYF. In DNA form, the CDR3 reads TGTGCCAGCAGCCGTTCCGGGGCCCAAGAGACCCAGTACTTC. The genes are TRBV28 and TRBJ2-5; D could derive from TRBD1 or TRBD2 (5 bases each). V lost 6 bases and J 1 base, leaving 12 bases between the germline ends. Germline V gene data show CDR1 as MDHEN and CDR2 as SYDVKM. The length of the CDR3 is 14 residues.

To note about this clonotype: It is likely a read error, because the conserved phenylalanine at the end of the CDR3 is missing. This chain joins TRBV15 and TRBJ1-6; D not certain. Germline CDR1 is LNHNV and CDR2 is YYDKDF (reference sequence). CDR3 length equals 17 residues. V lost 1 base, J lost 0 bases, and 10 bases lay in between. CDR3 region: CATSRAVSYSYNSPLHL. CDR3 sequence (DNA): TGTGCCACCAGCAGAGCTGTCAGCTACTCCTATAATTCACCCCTCCACCTT.

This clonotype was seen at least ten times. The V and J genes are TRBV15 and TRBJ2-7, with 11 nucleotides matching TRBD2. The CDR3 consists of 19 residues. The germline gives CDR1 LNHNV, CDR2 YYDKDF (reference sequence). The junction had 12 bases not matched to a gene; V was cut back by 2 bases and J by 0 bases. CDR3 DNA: TGTGCCACCAGCAGAACCCCCCCCACTAGCGGGGGAAGCTCCTACGAGCAGTACTTC. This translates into CATSRTPPTSGGSSYEQYF.

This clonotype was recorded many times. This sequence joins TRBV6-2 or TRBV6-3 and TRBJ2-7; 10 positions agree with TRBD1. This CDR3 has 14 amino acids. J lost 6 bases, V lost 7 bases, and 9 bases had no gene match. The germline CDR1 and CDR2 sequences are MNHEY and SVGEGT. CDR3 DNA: TGTGCCAGCAACGATCCGGGACAGGGGCCCGAGCAGTACTTC. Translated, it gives CASNDPGQGPEQYF.

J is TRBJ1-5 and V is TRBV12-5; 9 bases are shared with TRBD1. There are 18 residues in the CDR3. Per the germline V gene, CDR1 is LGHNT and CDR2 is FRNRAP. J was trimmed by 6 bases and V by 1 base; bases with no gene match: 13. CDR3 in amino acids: CASGLDPDRGLNSQPQHF. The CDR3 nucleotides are TGTGCTAGTGGTTTGGATCCGGACAGGGGATTGAATAGTCAGCCCCAGCATTTT.

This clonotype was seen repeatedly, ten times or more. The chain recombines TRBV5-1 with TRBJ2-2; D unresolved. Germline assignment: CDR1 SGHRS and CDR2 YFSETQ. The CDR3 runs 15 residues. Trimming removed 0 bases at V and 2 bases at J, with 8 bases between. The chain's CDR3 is CASSLVTENTGELFF. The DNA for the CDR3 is TGCGCCAGCAGCTTGGTAACCGAAAACACCGGGGAGCTGTTTTTT.

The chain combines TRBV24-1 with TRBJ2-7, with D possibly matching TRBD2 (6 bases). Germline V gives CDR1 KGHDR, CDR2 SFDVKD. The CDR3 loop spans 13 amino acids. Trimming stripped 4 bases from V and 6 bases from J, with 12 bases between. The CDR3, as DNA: TGTGCCACCAGTGAGTCGGGACTGGGCGAGCAGTACTTC. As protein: CATSESGLGEQYF.

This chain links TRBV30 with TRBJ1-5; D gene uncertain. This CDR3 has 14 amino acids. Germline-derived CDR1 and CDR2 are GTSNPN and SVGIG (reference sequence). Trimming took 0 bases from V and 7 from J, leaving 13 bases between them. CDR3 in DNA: TGTGCCTGGAGTGTACTCCAGGACGGACAGCCCCAGCATTTT. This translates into CAWSVLQDGQPQHF.

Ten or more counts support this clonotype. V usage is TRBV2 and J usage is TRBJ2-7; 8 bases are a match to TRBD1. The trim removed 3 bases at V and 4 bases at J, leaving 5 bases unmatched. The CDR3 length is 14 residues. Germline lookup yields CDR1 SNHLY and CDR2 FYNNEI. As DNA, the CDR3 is TGTGCCAGCAGTGAGCAGGGGGCAGGGTACGAGCAGTACTTC. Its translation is CASSEQGAGYEQYF.

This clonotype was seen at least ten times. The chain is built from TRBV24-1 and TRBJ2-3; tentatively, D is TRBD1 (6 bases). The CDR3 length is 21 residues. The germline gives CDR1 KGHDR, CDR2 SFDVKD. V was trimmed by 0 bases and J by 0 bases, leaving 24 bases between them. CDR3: CATSDLTHGPLVGASTDTQYF. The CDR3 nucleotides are TGTGCCACCAGTGATTTGACTCATGGCCCCCTAGTGGGGGCGAGCACAGATACGCAGTATTTT.

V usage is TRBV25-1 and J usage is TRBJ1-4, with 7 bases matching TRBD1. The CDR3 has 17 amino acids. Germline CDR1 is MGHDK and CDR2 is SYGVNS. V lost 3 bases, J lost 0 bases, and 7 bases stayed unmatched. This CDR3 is CASSDDRVSATNEKLFF. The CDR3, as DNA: TGTGCCAGCAGTGATGACAGGGTATCAGCAACTAATGAAAAACTGTTTTTT.

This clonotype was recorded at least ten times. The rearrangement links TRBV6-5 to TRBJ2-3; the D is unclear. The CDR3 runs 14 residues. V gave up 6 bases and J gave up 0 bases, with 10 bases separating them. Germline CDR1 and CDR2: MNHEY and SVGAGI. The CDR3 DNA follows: TGTGCCAGCAGGAGGAGCTCTAGCACAGATACGCAGTATTTT. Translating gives CASRRSSSTDTQYF.

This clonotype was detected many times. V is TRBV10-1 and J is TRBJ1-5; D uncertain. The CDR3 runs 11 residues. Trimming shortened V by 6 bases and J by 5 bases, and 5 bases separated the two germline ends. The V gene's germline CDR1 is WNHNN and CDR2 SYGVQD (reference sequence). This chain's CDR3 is CASSDDQPQHF. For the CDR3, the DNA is TGCGCCAGCAGCGACGATCAGCCCCAGCATTTT.

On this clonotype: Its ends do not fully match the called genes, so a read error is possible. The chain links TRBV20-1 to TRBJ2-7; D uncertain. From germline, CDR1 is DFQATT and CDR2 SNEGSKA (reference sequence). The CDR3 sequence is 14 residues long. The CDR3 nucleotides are TGCAGTGCTAGAGATCGAAGAAGCTCCTACGAGCAGCACTTC. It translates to CSARDRRSSYEQHF.

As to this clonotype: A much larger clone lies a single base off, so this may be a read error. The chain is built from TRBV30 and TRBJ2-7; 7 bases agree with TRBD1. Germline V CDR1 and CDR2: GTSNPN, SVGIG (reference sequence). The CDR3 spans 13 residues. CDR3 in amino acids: CAWSRGQEYEQHF. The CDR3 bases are TGTGCCTGGAGTAGGGGGCAGGAGTACGAGCAGCACTTC.

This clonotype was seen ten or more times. In DNA form, the CDR3 reads TGTGCCAGCAGTGTCGGGAACACAGATACGCAGTATTTT. Translating gives CASSVGNTDTQYF. The chain carries TRBV2 and TRBJ2-3; tentatively, D is TRBD2 (5 bases). This CDR3 region has 13 residues. The V end was cut by 4 bases, the J end by 2 bases, with 7 bases between. CDR1 and CDR2 from the germline V gene are SNHLY and FYNNEI. The full variable domain, its missing parts supplied by reference TRBV2 and TRBJ2-3, is EPEVTQTPSHQVTQMGQEVILRCVPISNHLYFYWYRQILGQKVEFLVSFYNNEISEKSEIFDDQFSVERPDGSNFTLKIRSTKLEDSAMYFCASSVGNTDTQYFGPGTRLTVL.

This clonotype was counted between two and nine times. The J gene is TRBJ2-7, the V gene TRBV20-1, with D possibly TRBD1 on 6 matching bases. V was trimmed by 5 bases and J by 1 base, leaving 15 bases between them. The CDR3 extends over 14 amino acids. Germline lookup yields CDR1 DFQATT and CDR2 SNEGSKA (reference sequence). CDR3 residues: CSAGDTGGSYEQYF. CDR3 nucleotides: TGCAGTGCTGGGGACACCGGAGGATCCTACGAGCAGTACTTC.

CDR3 amino acids: CAISEQQGGGGYTF. In nucleotides, the CDR3 is TGTGCCATCAGTGAGCAACAGGGGGGAGGTGGCTACACCTTC. The chain recombines TRBV10-3 with TRBJ1-2; 8 positions agree with TRBD1. J gave up 7 bases and V 2 bases, and 6 bases lay outside the gene matches. Germline V gene data show CDR1 as ENHRY and CDR2 as SYGVKD. CDR3 size: 14 residues.

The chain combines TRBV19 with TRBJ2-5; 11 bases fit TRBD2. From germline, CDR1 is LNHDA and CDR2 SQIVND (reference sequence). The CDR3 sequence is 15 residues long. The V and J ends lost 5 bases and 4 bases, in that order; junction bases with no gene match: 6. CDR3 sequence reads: CASSLIAGGRETQYF. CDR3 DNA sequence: TGTGCCAGTAGTTTGATAGCGGGAGGGAGAGAGACCCAGTACTTC.

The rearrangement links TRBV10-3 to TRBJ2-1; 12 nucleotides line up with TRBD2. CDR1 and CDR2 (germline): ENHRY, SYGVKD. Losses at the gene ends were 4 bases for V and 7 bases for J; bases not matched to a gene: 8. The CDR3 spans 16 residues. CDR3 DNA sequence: TGTGCCATCAGTGGAAGGCTAGCGGGAGGGTCTAATGAGCAGTTCTTC. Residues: CAISGRLAGGSNEQFF.

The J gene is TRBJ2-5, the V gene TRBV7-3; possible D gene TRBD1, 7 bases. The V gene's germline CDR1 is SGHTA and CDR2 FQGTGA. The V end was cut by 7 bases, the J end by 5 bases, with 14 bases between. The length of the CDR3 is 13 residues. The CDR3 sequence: CASIPGGSETQYF. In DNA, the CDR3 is TGTGCCAGCATCCCAGGGGGGAGCGAGACCCAGTACTTC.

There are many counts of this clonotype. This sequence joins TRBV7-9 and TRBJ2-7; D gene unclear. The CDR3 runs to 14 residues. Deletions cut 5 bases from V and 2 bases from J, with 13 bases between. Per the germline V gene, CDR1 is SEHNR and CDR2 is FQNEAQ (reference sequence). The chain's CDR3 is CASSVHSFPYEQYF. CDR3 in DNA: TGTGCCAGCAGCGTTCATAGCTTCCCCTACGAGCAGTACTTC. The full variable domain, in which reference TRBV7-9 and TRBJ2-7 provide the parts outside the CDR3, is DTGVSQNPRHKITKRGQNVTFRCDPISEHNRLYWYRQTLGQGPEFLTYFQNEAQLEKSRLLSDRFSAERPKGSFSTLEIQRTEQGDSAMYLCASSVHSFPYEQYFGPGTRLTVT.